This T cell receptor (beta chain) was identified in a study of CD8 T cells in ankylosing spondylitis. Whole-study findings and limits: Disease-associated clones were reportedly significantly overrepresented in matched ankylosing spondylitis synovial fluid. Clones linked to the disease showed a CD8+ phenotype. They occurred at relatively low frequencies in peripheral blood.

With molecular barcodes, quantitative 5'-RACE was used to make the TCR beta libraries. TCRdb reanalysed the 5' RACE reads using MiXCR and keeps one entry per CDR3 protein. The sample has about 35,000 distinct CDR3 sequences; 2.5% to 3.5% are singletons. Germline V gene data show CDR1 as SGDLS and CDR2 as YYNGEE. CDR3 length: 15 amino acids. V gave up 0 bases and J gave up 4 bases; unmatched junction bases: 5. This clonotype showed up many times. Its antigen remains unidentified. The receptor was isolated from a male donor with ankylosing spondylitis or in good health (not recorded which). The chain joins TRBV9 to TRBJ1-1; TRBD1 matches 8 bases. The sample was blood, either unsorted or a sorted T cell fraction (not recorded which). Here the CDR3 DNA reads TGTGCCAGCAGCGTAGGTCCGACAGGGGTCACTGAAGCTTTCTTT. It yields the protein CASSVGPTGVTEAFF.